This is a list of T cell receptor beta chains from one sample in a study of graft-versus-host responses after intestinal transplantation. Sequencing was performed with immunoSEQ multiplex PCR; in TCRdb, only in-frame clones are kept and a portion is missing. The sample has about 97,000 clones; around 91% are singletons. Their cognate antigens are unknown. Sequencing was performed on unstimulated CD4+ T cells sorted from spleen or lymph node cells, taken before transplant. The receptors derive from a human donor who was the organ donor for an intestinal transplant. The CDR3 runs from the conserved cysteine through the conserved F or W. D genes are given only for firm matches.

>TRBJ1-5|TRBV6-6|-
TGTGCCAGCAGTTACCCGGGGAAGGGTCAGCCCCAGCATTTT
CASSYPGKGQPQHF
>TRBJ2-5|TRBV7-2|TRBD2
TGTGCCAGCAGCTTCGGACTAGCGGGAACCCAAGAGACCCAGTACTTC
CASSFGLAGTQETQYF
>TRBJ2-3|TRBV2|-
TGTGCCAGCAGTGGGCGGACTCGCACAGATACGCAGTATTTT
CASSGRTRTDTQYF
>TRBJ2-1|TRBV5-4|-
TGTGCCAGCAGCTTGGAGGTACTAGTGGGCAATGAGCAGTTCTTC
CASSLEVLVGNEQFF
>TRBJ2-7|TRBV6-6|TRBD2
TGTGCCAGCAGTTACGGCGGGGGGCCCCTGTACGAGCAGTACTTC
CASSYGGGPLYEQYF
>TRBJ2-3|TRBV4-1|TRBD2
TGCGCCAGCAGCCAATGGAGCGGGGGGCGCACAGATACGCAGTATTTT
CASSQWSGGRTDTQYF
>TRBJ1-3|TRBV5-4|-
TGTGCCAGCAGCTTGGCCAGGGCTGGAAACACCATATATTTT
CASSLARAGNTIYF
>TRBJ1-5|TRBV9|-
TGTGCCAGCAGCGTGGGAGGGGCCCTTCAGCCCCAGCATTTT
CASSVGGALQPQHF
>TRBJ2-3|TRBV28|-
TGTGCCAGCAGTTTTGCGGGGAACACAGATACGCAGTATTTT
CASSFAGNTDTQYF
>TRBJ2-7|TRBV5-6|TRBD2
TGTGCCAGCAGCTTGTTTACTAGCGGCTTCTCCTACGAGCAGTACTTC
CASSLFTSGFSYEQYF
>TRBJ1-5|TRBV6-5|-
TGTGCCAGCAGCCCTCAGGGTTATAGCAATCAGCCCCAGCATTTT
CASSPQGYSNQPQHF
>TRBJ2-3|TRBV5-1|-
TGCGCCAGCAGCTTGGCGGCAGATACGCAGTATTTT
CASSLAADTQYF
>TRBJ2-3|TRBV2|TRBD2
TGTGCCAGCACCCAGCGGGGCGGCACAGATACGCAGTATTTT
CASTQRGGTDTQYF
>TRBJ1-3|TRBV28|TRBD1
TGTGCCAGCAGAACCCAGGGGGCTGAAGGAAACACCATATATTTT
CASRTQGAEGNTIYF
>TRBJ2-5|TRBV7-2|-
TGTGCCAGCAGCTTCGTGGAGGAGACCCAGTACTTC
CASSFVEETQYF
>TRBJ1-5|TRBV2|-
TGTGCCAGCATGGGGTGGTTTCGTGGGGGGTCAGTTCAGCCCCAGCATTTT
CASMGWFRGGSVQPQHF
>TRBJ2-7|TRBV7-9|TRBD1
TGTGCCAGCAGCTTACCGGGACAGAGGGGATACGAGCAGTACTTC
CASSLPGQRGYEQYF
>TRBJ1-2|TRBV7-9|-
TGTGCCAGCAGGACCCCAGGGATTCCCTATGGCTACACCTTC
CASRTPGIPYGYTF
>TRBJ1-6|TRBV5-1|TRBD1
TGCGCCAGCAGCGTAGGGACAGTTGATAGCTCCTATAATTCACCCCTCCACTTT
CASSVGTVDSSYNSPLHF
>TRBJ1-6|TRBV14|-
TGTGCCAGCAGCCAAACAGGGACTTCACCCCTCCACTTT
CASSQTGTSPLHF
>TRBJ2-4|TRBV9|TRBD1
TGTGCCAGCAGCTTGACAGGGGAAAAAAACATTCAGTACTTC
CASSLTGEKNIQYF
>TRBJ1-1|TRBV7-3|-
TGTGCCAGCAGCCCCACCCCACTAAACACTGAAGCTTTCTTT
CASSPTPLNTEAFF
>TRBJ2-7|TRBV6-5|TRBD2
TGTGCCAGCAGTTCAATCGGACTAGCGGGCTACGAGCAGTACTTC
CASSSIGLAGYEQYF
>TRBJ1-3|TRBV7-3|TRBD1
TGTGCCAGCAGCCCCTTGGGACAGGGGTACGGAAACACCATATATTTT
CASSPLGQGYGNTIYF
>TRBJ2-5|TRBV19|TRBD1
TGTGCCAGTCGGACAGGGTTGAGACAGTACTTC
CASRTGLRQYF
>TRBJ2-7|TRBV11-1|TRBD1
TGTGCCAGCAGCACTTCCGGGACAGGGAGGAGGGAGCAGTACTTC
CASSTSGTGRREQYF
>TRBJ1-6|TRBV7-8|-
TGTGCCAGCAGCTTAATAGGACTGGGGAATTCACCCCTCCACTTT
CASSLIGLGNSPLHF
>TRBJ1-1|TRBV7-3|-
TGTGCCAGCAGCTTAATAAATTCGGGAGCAGCTTTCTTT
CASSLINSGAAFF
>TRBJ1-2|TRBV2|-
TGTGCCAGCAAACGGGGGGGCGCTAACTATGGCTACACCTTC
CASKRGGANYGYTF
>TRBJ1-3|TRBV7-6|TRBD1
TGTGCCAGCAGCTTAGGCGGGACAGGGGACCCCTCTGGAAACACCATATATTTT
CASSLGGTGDPSGNTIYF